This record concerns one T cell receptor (beta chain) sequence. Its antigen remains unidentified. Within one base of it there is no much larger clone, and no base qualities were kept. The immunoSEQ Assay, a bias-controlled multiplex PCR, was used to amplify TCRbeta CDR3 regions from genomic DNA. From the authors' description of their analysis: The number of nucleated cells in each sample was estimated by amplification of reference gene primers within the assay. To quantify the absolute abundance of each unique TCRbeta CDR3 rearrangement, sequence reads were collapsed and filtered. Productive Simpson clonality was computed per sample as the square root of Simpson's diversity index over productive rearrangements. In its TCRdb copy, this immuneACCESS table keeps in-frame sequences only and misses some clones. Where compared with another copy, unresolved V genes explain less than half of these, and the others have no known cause. V and J calls plus clone size are reproduced from that table; the DNA served to infer D and trimming. This sample lists 55,000 to 70,000 clones; roughly 91% were detected once. The ten largest account for roughly 7.3% of the sample.

The data stem from a study of blood T cell repertoires in COVID-19 (dated by TCRdb to about 2020). Background on the whole study: Samples from collaborators originated in the United States, Italy and Spain and spanned both the acute and convalescent phases of COVID-19. HLA class I and class II types, where available, came from metadata supplied by the sample provider rather than from assay-based typing. The prospective study material was composed of cDNA or gDNA derived from T cells, B-cell-depleted T cells, or PBMCs. The repertoires were made available in a free public database intended to serve as a resource for research on the immune response to SARS-CoV-2. Sample metadata almost always included a de-identified subject ID, COVID-19 status, age in years and sex. The samples were drawn from two sources: the first 160 participants of the ongoing ImmuneRACE study, and 950 to 1,500 subjects contributed by 6 global collaborators. The dataset comprised deeply sampled blood TCRbeta repertoires from subjects exposed to, actively infected with, or recovered from COVID-19. Summary of the overall study and its limitations: How much clinical and demographic metadata was included differed by source and by participant, and the metadata was provided uncurated.

At one collaborating source in Seattle, patients were enrolled during active infection and were followed longitudinally through the course of disease. The collaborating institutions used their own protocols to collect whole blood in K2EDTA tubes. For TCRbeta analysis, collaborators shipped samples as frozen whole blood, isolated PBMCs, or DNA extracted from either of those sample types. CDR1 and CDR2 (SGDLS, YYNGEE) derive from the germline V gene. Trimming at the junction amounts to 0 bases on V and 0 bases on J, and the germline ends lie 7 bases apart. Spanning cysteine to phenylalanine, the CDR3 consists of 15 amino acids. Here the CDR3 DNA is all that survives: 45 bases in frame from base 1.

This sequence was found in a man aged 35-49 years with COVID-19, enrolled during active disease. The sequenced sample consisted of peripheral blood. The sequence is built from TRBV9 and TRBJ2-1; a confident D gene designation cannot be given. The CDR3 protein sequence reads: CASSVGPSSYNEQFF. The nucleotides read TGTGCCAGCAGCGTAGGGCCTAGCTCCTACAATGAGCAGTTCTTC.